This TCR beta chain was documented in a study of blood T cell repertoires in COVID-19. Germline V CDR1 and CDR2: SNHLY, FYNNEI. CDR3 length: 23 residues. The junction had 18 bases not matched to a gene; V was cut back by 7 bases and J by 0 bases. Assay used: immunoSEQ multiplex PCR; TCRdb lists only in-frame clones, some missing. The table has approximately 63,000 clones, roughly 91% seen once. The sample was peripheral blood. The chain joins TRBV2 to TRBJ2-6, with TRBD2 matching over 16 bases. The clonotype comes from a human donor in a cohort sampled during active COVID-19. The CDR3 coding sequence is TGTGCCAGCAAGGTCATAGTCTACGCCGGGACTAGCGGGGGGGCCTCTGGGGCCAACGTCCTGACTTTC. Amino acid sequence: CASKVIVYAGTSGGASGANVLTF.